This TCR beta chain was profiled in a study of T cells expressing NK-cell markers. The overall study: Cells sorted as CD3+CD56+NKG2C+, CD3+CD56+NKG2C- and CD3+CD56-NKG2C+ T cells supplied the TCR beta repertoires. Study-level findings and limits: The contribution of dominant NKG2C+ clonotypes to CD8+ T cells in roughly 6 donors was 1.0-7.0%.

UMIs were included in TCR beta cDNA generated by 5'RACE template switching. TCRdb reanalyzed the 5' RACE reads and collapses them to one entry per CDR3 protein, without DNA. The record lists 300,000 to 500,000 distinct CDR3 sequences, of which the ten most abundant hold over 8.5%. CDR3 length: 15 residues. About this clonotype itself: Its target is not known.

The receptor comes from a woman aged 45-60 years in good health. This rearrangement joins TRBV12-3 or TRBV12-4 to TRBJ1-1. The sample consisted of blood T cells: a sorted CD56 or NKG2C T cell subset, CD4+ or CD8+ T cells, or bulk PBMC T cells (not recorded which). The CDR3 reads CASTPLGLRVTEAFF.